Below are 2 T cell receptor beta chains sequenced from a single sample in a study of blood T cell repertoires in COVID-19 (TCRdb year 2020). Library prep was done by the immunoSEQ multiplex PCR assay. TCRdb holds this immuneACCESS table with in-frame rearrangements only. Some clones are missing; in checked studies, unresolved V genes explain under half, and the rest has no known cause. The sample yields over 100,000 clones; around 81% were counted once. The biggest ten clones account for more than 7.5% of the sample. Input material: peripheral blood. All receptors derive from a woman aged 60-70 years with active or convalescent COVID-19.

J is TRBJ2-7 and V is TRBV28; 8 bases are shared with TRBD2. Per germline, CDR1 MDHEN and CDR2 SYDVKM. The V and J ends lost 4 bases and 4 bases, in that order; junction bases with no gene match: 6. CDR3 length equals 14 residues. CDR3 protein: CASSSSGGYYEQYV. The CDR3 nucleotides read TGTGCCAGCAGTTCCAGCGGGGGCTATTACGAGCAGTACGTC.

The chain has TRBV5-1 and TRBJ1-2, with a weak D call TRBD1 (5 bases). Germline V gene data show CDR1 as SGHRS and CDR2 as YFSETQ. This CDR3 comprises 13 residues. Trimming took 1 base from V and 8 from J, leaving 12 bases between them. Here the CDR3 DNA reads TGCGCCAGCAGCTTGTTATGGGGGGACGGCTACACCTTC. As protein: CASSLLWGDGYTF.